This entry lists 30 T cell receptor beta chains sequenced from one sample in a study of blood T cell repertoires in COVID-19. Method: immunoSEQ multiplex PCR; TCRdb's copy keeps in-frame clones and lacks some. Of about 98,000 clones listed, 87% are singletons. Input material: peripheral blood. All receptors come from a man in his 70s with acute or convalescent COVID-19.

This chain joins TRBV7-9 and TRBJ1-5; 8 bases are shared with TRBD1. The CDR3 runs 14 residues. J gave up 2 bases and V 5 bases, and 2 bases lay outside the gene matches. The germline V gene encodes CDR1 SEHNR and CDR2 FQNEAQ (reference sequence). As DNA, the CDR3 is TGTGCCAGCAGCCCAGGGGGCGGCAATCAGCCCCAGCATTTT. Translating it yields CASSPGGGNQPQHF.

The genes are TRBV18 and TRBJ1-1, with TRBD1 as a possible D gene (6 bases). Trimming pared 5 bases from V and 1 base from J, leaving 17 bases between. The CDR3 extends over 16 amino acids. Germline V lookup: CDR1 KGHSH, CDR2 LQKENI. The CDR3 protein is CASSRSGGARNTEAFF. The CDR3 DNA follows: TGTGCCAGCTCAAGATCGGGGGGCGCACGGAACACTGAAGCTTTCTTT.

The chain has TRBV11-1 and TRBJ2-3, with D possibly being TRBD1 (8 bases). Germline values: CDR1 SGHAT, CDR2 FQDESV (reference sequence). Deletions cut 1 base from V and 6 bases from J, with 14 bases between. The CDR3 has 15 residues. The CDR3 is CASSLDRGGVDTQYF. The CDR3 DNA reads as TGTGCCAGCAGCTTAGACAGGGGGGGCGTGGATACGCAGTATTTT.

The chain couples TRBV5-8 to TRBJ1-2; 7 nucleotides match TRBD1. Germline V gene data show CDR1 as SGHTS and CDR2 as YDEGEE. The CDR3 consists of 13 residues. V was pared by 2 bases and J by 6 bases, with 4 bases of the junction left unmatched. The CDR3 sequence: CASSLDRVDGYTF. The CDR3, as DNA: TGTGCCAGCAGCTTAGACAGGGTGGATGGCTACACCTTC.

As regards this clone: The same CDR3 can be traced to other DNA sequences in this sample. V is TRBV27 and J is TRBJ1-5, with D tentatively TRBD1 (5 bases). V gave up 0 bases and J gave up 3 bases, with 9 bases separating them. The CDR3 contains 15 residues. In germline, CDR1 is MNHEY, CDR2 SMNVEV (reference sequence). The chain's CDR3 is CASSLSRQNNQPQHF. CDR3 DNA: TGTGCCAGCAGTTTATCCCGACAGAACAATCAGCCCCAGCATTTT.

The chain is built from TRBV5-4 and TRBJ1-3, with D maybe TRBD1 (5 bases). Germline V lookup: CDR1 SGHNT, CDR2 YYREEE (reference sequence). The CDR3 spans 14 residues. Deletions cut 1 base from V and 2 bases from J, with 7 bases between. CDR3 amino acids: CASSLQGAGNTIYF. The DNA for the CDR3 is TGTGCCAGCAGCTTGCAGGGTGCTGGAAACACCATATATTTT.

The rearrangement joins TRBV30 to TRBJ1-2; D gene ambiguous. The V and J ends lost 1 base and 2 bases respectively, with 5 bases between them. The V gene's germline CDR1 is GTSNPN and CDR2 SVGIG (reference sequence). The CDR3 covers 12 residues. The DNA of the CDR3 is TGTGCCTGGAGTGCCGTAAACTATGGCTACACCTTC. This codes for CAWSAVNYGYTF.

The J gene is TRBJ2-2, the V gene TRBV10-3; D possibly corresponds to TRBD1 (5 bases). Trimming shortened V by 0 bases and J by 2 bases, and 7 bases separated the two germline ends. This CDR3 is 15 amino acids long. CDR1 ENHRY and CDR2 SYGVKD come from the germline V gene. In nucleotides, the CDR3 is TGTGCCATCAGTGAGTCGACAGAAAACACCGGGGAGCTGTTTTTT. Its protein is CAISESTENTGELFF.

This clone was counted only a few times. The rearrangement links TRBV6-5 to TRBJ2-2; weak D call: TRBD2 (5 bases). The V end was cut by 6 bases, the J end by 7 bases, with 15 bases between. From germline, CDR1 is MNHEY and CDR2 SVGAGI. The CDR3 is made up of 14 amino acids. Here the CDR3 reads CASRTDGVNGELFF. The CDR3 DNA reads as TGTGCCAGCAGGACGGACGGGGTGAACGGGGAGCTGTTTTTT.

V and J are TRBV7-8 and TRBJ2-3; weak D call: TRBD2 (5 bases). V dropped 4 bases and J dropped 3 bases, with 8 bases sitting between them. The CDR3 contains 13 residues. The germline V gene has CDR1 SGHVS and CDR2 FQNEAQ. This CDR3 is CASSSRTTDTQYF. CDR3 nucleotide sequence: TGTGCCAGCAGCTCGAGGACTACAGATACGCAGTATTTT. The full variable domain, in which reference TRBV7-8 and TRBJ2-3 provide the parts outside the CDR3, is GAGVSQSPRYKVAKRGQDVALRCDPISGHVSLFWYQQALGQGPEFLTYFQNEAQLDKSGLPSDRFFAERPEGSVSTLKIQRTQQEDSAVYLCASSSRTTDTQYFGPGTRLTVL.

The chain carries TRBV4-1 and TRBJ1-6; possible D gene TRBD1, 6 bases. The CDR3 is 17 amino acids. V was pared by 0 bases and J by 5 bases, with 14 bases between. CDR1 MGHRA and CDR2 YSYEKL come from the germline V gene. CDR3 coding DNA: TGCGCCAGCAGCCAAGAGGGTCCAGGGGCCAATAATTCACCCCTCCACTTT. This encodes CASSQEGPGANNSPLHF.

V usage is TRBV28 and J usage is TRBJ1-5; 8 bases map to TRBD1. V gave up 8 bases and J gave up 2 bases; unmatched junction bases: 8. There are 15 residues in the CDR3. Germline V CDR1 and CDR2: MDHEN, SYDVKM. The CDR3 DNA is TGTGCCAGCCAGGGGGCGGGAGTAGGCAATCAGCCCCAGCATTTT. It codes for CASQGAGVGNQPQHF.

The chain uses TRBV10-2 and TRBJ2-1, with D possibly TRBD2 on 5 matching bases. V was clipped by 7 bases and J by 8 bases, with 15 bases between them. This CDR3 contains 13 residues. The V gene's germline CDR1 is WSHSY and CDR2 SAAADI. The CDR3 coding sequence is TGCGCCAGCACTCTACTAGAAAGCTATGAGCAGTTCTTC. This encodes CASTLLESYEQFF.

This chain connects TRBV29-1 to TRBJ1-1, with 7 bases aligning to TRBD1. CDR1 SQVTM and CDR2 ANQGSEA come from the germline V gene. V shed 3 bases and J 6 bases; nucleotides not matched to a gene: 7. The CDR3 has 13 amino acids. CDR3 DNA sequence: TGCAGCGTTGACGAGGGGGCTCCGGCTGAAGCTTTCTTT. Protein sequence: CSVDEGAPAEAFF.

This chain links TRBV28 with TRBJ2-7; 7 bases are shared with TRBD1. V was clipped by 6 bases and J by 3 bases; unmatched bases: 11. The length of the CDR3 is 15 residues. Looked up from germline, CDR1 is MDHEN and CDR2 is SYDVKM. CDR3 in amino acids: CASSQTGLKHYEQYF. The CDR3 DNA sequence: TGTGCCAGCAGCCAGACAGGGTTGAAACACTACGAGCAGTACTTC. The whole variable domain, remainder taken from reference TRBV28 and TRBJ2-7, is DVKVTQSSRYLVKRTGEKVFLECVQDMDHENMFWYRQDPGLGLRLIYFSYDVKMKEKGDIPEGYSVSREKKERFSLILESASTNQTSMYLCASSQTGLKHYEQYFGPGTRLTVT.

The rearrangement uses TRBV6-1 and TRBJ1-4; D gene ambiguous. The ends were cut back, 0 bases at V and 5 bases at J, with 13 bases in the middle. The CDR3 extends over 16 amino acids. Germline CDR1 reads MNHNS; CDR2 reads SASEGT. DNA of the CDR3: TGTGCCAGCAGTGAAGCGCCGACCCCGGGGAATGAAAAACTGTTTTTT. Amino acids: CASSEAPTPGNEKLFF.

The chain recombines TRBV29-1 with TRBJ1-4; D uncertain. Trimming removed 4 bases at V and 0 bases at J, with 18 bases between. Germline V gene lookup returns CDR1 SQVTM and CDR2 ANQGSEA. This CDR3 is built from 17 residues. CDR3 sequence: CSVVDRGGSATNEKLFF. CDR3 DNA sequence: TGCAGCGTTGTCGACCGCGGAGGGTCCGCAACTAATGAAAAACTGTTTTTT.

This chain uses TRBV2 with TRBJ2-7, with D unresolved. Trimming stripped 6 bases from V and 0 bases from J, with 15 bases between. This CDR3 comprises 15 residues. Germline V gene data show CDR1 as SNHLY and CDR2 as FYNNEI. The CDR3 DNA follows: TGTGCCAGCAGGCTATTCCCAGGCAACTCCTACGAGCAGTACTTC. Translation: CASRLFPGNSYEQYF.

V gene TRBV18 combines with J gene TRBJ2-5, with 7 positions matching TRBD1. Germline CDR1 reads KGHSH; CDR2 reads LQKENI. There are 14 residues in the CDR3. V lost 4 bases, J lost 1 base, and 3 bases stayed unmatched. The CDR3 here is CASSLNRGQETQYF. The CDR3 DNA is TGTGCCAGCTCACTCAACAGGGGCCAAGAGACCCAGTACTTC.

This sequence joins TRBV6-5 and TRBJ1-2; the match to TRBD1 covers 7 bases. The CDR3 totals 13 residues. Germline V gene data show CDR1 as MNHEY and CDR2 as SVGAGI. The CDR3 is CVAGVYNRGPYTF. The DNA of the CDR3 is TGTGTCGCCGGGGTTTACAACAGGGGACCCTACACCTTC.

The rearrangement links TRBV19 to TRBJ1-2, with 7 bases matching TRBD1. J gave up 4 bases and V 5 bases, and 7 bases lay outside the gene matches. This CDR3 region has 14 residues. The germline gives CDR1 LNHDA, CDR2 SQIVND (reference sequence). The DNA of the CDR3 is TGTGCCAGTAGTCCTAGCCGGACAGGCTATGGCTACACCTTC. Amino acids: CASSPSRTGYGYTF.

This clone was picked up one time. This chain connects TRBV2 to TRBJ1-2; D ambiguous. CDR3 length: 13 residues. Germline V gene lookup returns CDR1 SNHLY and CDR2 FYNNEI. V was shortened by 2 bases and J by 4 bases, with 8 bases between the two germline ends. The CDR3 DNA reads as TGTGCCAGCAGTGAACCCAGGTCCTATGGCTACACCTTC. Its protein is CASSEPRSYGYTF.

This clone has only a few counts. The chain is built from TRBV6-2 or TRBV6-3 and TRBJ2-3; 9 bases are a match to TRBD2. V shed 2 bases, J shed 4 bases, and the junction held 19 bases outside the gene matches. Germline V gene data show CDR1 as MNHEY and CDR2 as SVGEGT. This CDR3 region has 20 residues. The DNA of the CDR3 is TGTGCCAGCAGTTACCCACTTAGCGGGGGACGATCCAACCCCCCAGATACGCAGTATTTT. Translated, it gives CASSYPLSGGRSNPPDTQYF.

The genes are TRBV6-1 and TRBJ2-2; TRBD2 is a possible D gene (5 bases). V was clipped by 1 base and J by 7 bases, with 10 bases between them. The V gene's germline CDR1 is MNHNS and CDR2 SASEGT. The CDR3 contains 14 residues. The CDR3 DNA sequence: TGTGCCAGCAGTGAAGGAGGGTACGGCGGGGAGCTGTTTTTT. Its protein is CASSEGGYGGELFF.

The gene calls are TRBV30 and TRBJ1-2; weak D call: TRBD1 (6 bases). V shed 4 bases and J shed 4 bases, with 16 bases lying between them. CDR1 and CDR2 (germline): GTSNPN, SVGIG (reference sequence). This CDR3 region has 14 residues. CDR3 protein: CAWNRDNPLYGYTF. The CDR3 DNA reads TGTGCCTGGAACCGGGACAATCCTCTCTATGGCTACACCTTC. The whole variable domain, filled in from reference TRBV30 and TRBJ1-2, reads SQTIHQWPATLVQPVGSPLSLECTVEGTSNPNLYWYRQAAGRGLQLLFYSVGIGQISSEVPQNLSASRPQDRQFILSSKKLLLSDSGFYLCAWNRDNPLYGYTFGSGTRLTVV.

This CDR3 is CASSMGQGFEKLFF. CDR3 coding DNA: TGTGCCAGCAGCATGGGACAGGGGTTCGAAAAACTGTTTTTT. This chain links TRBV5-4 with TRBJ1-4; 10 positions match TRBD1. V shed 4 bases, J shed 8 bases, and the junction held 5 bases outside the gene matches. The CDR3 spans 14 residues. The germline V gene encodes CDR1 SGHNT and CDR2 YYREEE (reference sequence). Drawing the rest from reference TRBV5-4 and TRBJ1-4, the complete variable domain is ETGVTQSPTHLIKTRGQQVTLRCSSQSGHNTVSWYQQALGQGPQFIFQYYREEENGRGNFPPRFSGLQFPNYSSELNVNALELDDSALYLCASSMGQGFEKLFFGSGTQLSVL.

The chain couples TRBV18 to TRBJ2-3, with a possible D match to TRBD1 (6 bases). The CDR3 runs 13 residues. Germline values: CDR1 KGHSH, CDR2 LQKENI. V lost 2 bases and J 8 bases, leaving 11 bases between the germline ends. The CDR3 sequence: CASSPAGVGTQYF. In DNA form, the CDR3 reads TGTGCCAGCTCACCAGCAGGGGTGGGTACGCAGTATTTT.

CDR3 in amino acids: CASSFSANSPLHF. CDR3 DNA: TGTGCCAGCAGTTTCTCAGCGAATTCACCCCTCCACTTT. The rearrangement joins TRBV12-3 or TRBV12-4 to TRBJ1-6; D is ambiguous. The CDR3 is 13 amino acids. Trimming pared 3 bases from V and 7 bases from J, leaving 7 bases between.

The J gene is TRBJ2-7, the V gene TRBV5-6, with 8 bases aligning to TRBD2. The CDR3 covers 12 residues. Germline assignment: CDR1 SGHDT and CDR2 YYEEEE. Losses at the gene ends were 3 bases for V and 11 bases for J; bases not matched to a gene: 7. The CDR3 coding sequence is TGTGCCAGCAGCTCAGCCGGGACTAGGGAGTACGTC. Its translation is CASSSAGTREYV.

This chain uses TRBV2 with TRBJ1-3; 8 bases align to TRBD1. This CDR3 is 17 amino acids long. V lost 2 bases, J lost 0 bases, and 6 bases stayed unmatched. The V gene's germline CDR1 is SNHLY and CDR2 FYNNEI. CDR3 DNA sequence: TGTGCCAGCAGTGAAACCAGGGGGCAGGCCTCTGGAAACACCATATATTTT. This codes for CASSETRGQASGNTIYF.